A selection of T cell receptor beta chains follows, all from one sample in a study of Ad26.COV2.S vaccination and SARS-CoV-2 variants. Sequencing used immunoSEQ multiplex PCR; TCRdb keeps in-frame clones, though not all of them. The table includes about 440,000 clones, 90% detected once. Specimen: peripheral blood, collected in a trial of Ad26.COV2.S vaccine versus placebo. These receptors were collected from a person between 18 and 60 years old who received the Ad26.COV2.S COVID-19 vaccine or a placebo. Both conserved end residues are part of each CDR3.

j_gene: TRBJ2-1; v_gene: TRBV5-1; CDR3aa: CASSLGLAAYNEQFF
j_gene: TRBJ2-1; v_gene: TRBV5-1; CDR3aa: CASSLVGLAAVAAEQFF
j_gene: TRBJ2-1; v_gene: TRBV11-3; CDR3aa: CASSPTSVSSYNEQFF
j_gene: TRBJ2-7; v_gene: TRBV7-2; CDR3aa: CASSLIGLQGREEQYF
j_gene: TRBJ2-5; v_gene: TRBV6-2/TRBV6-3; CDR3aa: CASSYMGRQTQETQYF
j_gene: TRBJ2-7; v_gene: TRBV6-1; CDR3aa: CASSEQGSSGQRYEQYF
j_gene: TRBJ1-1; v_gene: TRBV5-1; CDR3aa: CASSAGTLNTEAFF
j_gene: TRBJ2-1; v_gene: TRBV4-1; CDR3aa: CASSQQTSGRGNEQFF
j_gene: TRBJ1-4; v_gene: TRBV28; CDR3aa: CASSSGTGVEKLFF
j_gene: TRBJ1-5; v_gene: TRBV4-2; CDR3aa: CASSQDLRFAQPQHF
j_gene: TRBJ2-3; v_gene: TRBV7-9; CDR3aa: CASSLEARGRAVDTQYF
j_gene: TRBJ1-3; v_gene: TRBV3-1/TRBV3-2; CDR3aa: CASSRSGGPSGNTIYF
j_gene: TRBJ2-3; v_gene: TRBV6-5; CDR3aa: CASSYDGGLTADTQYF
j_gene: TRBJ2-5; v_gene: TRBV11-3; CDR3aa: CASSFQYTETQYF
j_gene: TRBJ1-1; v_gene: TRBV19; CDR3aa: CASSWRDTEAFF
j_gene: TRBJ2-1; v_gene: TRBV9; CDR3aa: CASSVGAGGPWEQFF
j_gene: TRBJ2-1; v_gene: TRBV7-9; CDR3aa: CASSLAPGREQFF
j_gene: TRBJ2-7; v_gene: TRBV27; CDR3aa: CASSLTSGDIYF
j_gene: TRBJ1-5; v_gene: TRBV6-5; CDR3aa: CASSPGQGWIQPQHF
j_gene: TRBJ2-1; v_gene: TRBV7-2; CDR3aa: CASSPTSGSSYNEQFF
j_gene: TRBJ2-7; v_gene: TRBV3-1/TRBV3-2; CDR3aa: CASSQDPRAEQYF
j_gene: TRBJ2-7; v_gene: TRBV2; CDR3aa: CASRGTTSSYEQYF
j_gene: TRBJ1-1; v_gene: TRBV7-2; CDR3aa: CASSHRVITEAFF
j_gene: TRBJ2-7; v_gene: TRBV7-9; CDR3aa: CASGPGLADTEQYF
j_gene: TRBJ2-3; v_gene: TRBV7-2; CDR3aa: CASSLLAGSLSDTQYF
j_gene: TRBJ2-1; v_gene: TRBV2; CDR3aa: CASTLAHEQFF
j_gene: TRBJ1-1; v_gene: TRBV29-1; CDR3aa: CSVVARANTEAFF
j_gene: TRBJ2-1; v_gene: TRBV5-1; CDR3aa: CASSLPSGRSHEQFF
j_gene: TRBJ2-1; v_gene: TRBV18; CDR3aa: CASSQDNEQFF